The rows below give T cell receptor beta chains drawn from one sample of a study of human T cells and chemical hapten exposure. Via MiXCR, TCRdb re-called the 5' RACE reads, giving one row per CDR3 protein. The profile shows under 150,000 distinct CDR3 sequences, around a fifth of them singletons. The receptors stem from a human donor in good health. Each CDR3 is given with its conserved first and last residue. The order of the fields is clone size, D gene, J gene, V gene, CDR3 protein, CDR3 DNA. D genes are given only for firm matches. For some rows the clone size is stated as once, few or many, or as a class when expanded; others skip it.

many - TRBJ2-7 TRBV11-2 CASRALRARAYEQYF TGTGCCAGCAGGGCGTTGCGGGCCAGAGCCTACGAGCAGTACTTC
- - TRBJ2-7 TRBV29-1 CSGAAQGGEQYF TGCAGCGGCGCCGCCCAGGGAGGCGAGCAGTACTTC
once TRBD1 TRBJ1-3 TRBV5-4 CASTRDRGPPGNTIYF TGTGCCAGCACCCGGGACAGGGGTCCCCCTGGAAACACCATATATTTT
- - TRBJ1-5 TRBV28 CASSLRGGSNQPQHF TGTGCCAGCAGTTTGCGAGGGGGTAGCAATCAGCCCCAGCATTTT
few - TRBJ1-1 TRBV3-1 CASVGTEAFF TGTGCCAGCGTGGGCACTGAAGCTTTCTTT
- - TRBJ1-6 TRBV6-5 CASSQNPEGRNSPLHF TGTGCCAGCAGCCAGAACCCCGAGGGGAGAAATTCACCCCTCCACTTT
few TRBD1 TRBJ1-2 TRBV6-5 CASSYSIKGAYDYGYTF TGTGCCAGCAGTTACTCGATCAAGGGGGCATACGACTATGGCTACACCTTC
- - TRBJ2-2 TRBV7-9 CASSLEGRGTGELFF TGTGCCAGCAGCTTAGAGGGCCGGGGAACCGGGGAGCTGTTTTTT
few TRBD1 TRBJ2-5 TRBV7-2 CASSPDRGQETQYF TGTGCCAGCAGCCCGGACAGGGGACAAGAGACCCAGTACTTC
few TRBD2 TRBJ2-1 TRBV6-2/TRBV6-3 CASSLPPPGLAGWYEQFF TGTGCCAGCAGTTTACCCCCACCGGGACTAGCGGGATGGTATGAGCAGTTCTTC
few - TRBJ2-1 TRBV3-1 CASSQVPAEQFF TGTGCCAGCAGCCAAGTTCCGGCGGAGCAGTTCTTC
few TRBD2 TRBJ2-2 TRBV18 CASSLTGTINGELFF TGTGCCAGCTCACTTACCGGGACTATCAACGGGGAGCTGTTTTTT
- - TRBJ2-2 TRBV9 CASSVAVGGAGELFF TGTGCCAGCAGCGTAGCTGTAGGGGGGGCCGGGGAGCTGTTTTTT
few - TRBJ1-5 TRBV28 CASSPPIQPQHF TGTGCCAGCAGTCCCCCAATTCAGCCCCAGCATTTT
few TRBD2 TRBJ2-3 TRBV27 CASSGLASGDTQYF TGTGCCAGCAGTGGACTAGCGTCTGGAGATACGCAGTATTTT
- TRBD1 TRBJ1-4 TRBV9 CASSPYWDRDGEKLFF TGTGCCAGCAGCCCATACTGGGACAGGGATGGTGAAAAACTGTTTTTT
many TRBD2 TRBJ2-3 TRBV6-4 CASSETGGGADTQYF TGTGCCAGCAGTGAGACGGGAGGTGGAGCAGATACGCAGTATTTT
- - TRBJ2-3 TRBV30 CACGIERLVDTQYF TGTGCCTGTGGTATTGAGCGGCTAGTGGATACGCAGTATTTT
few TRBD1 TRBJ1-5 TRBV9 CASSVAGTANQPQHF TGTGCCAGCAGCGTAGCTGGGACAGCCAATCAGCCCCAGCATTTT
- TRBD2 TRBJ2-6 TRBV5-4 CASSSPGLAGGSSGANVLTF TGTGCCAGCAGCTCCCCAGGACTAGCGGGAGGGTCGTCAGGGGCCAACGTCCTGACTTTC
- - TRBJ2-3 TRBV9 CASSVGGLESTDTQYF TGTGCCAGCAGCGTAGGGGGGCTGGAGAGCACAGATACGCAGTATTTT
- TRBD2 TRBJ2-3 TRBV4-1 CASGASGTSYTDTQYF TGCGCCAGCGGCGCTTCCGGGACTAGCTATACAGATACGCAGTATTTT
- - TRBJ1-1 TRBV29-1 CSGNRDMNTEAFF TGCAGCGGGAACAGGGATATGAACACTGAAGCTTTCTTT
- - TRBJ1-5 TRBV2 CASKRDQINQPQHF TGTGCCAGCAAAAGAGACCAAATCAATCAGCCCCAGCATTTT
few TRBD2 TRBJ2-5 TRBV5-4 CASSSGLAGGPGETQYF TGTGCCAGCAGCTCGGGACTAGCGGGAGGGCCGGGAGAGACCCAGTACTTC
- TRBD1 TRBJ1-3 TRBV29-1 CSVEDIDRVVGNTIYF TGCAGCGTCGAGGACATTGACAGGGTCGTGGGAAACACCATATATTTT
- - TRBJ2-4 TRBV11-2 CASSLSQLIAKNIQYF TGTGCCAGCAGCTTATCCCAGCTGATAGCCAAAAACATTCAGTACTTC
many - TRBJ1-1 TRBV5-1 CASSLAVNTEAFF TGCGCCAGCAGCTTGGCTGTGAACACTGAAGCTTTCTTT
- - TRBJ2-3 TRBV29-1 CSVTVNSDTQYF TGCAGCGTGACCGTAAACTCAGATACGCAGTATTTT